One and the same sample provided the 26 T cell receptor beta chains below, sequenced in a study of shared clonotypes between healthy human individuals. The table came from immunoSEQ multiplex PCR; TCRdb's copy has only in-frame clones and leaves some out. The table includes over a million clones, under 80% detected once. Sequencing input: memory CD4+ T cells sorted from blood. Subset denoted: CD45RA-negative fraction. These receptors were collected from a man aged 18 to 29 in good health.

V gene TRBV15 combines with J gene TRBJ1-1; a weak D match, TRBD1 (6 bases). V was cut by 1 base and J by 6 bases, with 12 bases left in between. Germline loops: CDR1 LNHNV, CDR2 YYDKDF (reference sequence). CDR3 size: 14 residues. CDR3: CATSRGGGEAEAFF. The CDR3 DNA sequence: TGTGCCACCAGCAGAGGGGGGGGCGAAGCTGAAGCTTTCTTT.

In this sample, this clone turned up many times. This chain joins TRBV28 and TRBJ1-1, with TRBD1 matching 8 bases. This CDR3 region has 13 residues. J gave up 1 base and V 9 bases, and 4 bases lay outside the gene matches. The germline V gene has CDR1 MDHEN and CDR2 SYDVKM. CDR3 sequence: CASIGQGNTEAFF. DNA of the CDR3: TGTGCCAGTATCGGACAGGGGAACACTGAAGCTTTCTTT.

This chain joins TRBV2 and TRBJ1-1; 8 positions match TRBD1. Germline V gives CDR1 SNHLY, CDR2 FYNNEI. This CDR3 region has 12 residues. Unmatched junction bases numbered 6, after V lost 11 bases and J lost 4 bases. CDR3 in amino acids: CAGGQGTTEAFF. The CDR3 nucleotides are TGTGCCGGCGGACAGGGAACCACTGAAGCTTTCTTT.

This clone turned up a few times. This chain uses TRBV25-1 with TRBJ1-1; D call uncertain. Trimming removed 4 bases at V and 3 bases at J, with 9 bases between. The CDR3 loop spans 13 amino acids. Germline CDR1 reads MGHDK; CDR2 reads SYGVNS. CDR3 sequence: CASSGSSYTEAFF. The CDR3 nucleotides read TGTGCCAGCAGTGGGTCCTCCTACACTGAAGCTTTCTTT.

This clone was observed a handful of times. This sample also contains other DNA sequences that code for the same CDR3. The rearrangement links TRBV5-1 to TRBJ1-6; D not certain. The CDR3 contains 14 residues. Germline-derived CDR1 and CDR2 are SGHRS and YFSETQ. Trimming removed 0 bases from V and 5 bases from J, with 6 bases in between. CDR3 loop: CASSLGPDNSPLHF. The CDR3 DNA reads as TGCGCCAGCAGCTTGGGACCTGATAATTCACCCCTCCACTTT.

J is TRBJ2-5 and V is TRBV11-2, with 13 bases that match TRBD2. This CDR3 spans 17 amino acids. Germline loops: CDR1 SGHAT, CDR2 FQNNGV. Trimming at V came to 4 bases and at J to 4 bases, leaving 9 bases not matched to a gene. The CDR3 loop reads CASSSYGLAGVSETQYF. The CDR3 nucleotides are TGTGCCAGCAGCTCATATGGACTAGCGGGAGTTTCAGAGACCCAGTACTTC.

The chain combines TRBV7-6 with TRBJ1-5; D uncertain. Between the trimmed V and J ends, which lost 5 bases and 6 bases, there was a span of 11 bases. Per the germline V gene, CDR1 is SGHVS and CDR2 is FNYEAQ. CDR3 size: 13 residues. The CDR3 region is CASSPLGSQPQHF. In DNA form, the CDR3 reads TGTGCCAGCAGCCCCCTGGGGAGTCAGCCCCAGCATTTT. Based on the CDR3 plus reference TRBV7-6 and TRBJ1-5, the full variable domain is GAGVSQSPRYKVTKRGQDVALRCDPISGHVSLYWYRQALGQGPEFLTYFNYEAQQDKSGLPNDRFSAERPEGSISTLTIQRTEQRDSAMYRCASSPLGSQPQHFGDGTRLSIL.

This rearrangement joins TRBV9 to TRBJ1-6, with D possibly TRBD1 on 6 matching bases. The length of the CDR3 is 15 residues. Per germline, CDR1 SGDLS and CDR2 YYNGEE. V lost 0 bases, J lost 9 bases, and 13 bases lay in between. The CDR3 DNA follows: TGTGCCAGCAGCGTAGAGGGGGTAGGTGGTTCACCCCTCCACTTT. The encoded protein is CASSVEGVGGSPLHF.

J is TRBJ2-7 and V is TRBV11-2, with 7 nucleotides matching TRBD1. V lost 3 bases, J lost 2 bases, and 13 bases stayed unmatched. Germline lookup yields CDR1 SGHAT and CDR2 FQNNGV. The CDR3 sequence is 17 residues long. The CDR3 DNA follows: TGTGCCAGCAGCTTTTCCTCCTTACAGGGGATCGCCTACGAGCAGTACTTC. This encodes CASSFSSLQGIAYEQYF.

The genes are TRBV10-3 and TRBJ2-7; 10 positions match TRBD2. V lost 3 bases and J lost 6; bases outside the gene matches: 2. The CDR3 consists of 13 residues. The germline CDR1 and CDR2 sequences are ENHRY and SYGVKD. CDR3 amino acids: CAISELAGFEQYF. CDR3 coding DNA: TGTGCCATCAGTGAACTAGCGGGATTCGAGCAGTACTTC.

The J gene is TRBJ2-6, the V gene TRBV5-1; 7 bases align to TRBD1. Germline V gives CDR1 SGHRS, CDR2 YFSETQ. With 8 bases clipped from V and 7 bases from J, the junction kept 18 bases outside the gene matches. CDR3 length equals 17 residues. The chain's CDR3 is CASQVFGQDKGANVLTF. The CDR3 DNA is TGCGCCAGTCAGGTGTTTGGACAGGACAAGGGAGCCAACGTCCTGACTTTC.

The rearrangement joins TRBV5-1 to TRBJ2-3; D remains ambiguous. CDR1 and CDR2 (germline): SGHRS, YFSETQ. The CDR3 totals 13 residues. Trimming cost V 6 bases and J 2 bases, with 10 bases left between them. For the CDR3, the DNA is TGCGCCAGCACTCAAGAAAACACAGATACGCAGTATTTT. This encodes CASTQENTDTQYF.

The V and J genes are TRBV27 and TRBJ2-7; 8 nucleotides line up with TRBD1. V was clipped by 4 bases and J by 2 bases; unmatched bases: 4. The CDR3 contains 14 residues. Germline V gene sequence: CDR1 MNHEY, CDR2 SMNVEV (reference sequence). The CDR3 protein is CASSSGGWTYEQYF. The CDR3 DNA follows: TGTGCCAGCAGTTCAGGGGGCTGGACCTACGAGCAGTACTTC.

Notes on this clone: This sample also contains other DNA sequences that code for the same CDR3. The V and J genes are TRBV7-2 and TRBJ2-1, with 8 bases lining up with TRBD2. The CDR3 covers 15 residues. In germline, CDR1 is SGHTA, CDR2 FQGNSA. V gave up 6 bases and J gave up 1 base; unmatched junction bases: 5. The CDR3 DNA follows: TGTGCCAGCAGGCTGGCGGGGGGATCCTACAATGAGCAGTTCTTC. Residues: CASRLAGGSYNEQFF. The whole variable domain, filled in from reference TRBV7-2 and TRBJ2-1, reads GAGVSQSPSNKVTEKGKDVELRCDPISGHTALYWYRQSLGQGLEFLIYFQGNSAPDKSGLPSDRFSAERTGGSVSTLTIQRTQQEDSAVYLCASRLAGGSYNEQFFGPGTRLTVL.

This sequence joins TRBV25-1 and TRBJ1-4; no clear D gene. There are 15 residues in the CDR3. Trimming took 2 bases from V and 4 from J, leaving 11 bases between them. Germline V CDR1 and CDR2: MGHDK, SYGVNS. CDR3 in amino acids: CASSEILGFNEKLFF. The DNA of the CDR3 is TGTGCCAGCAGTGAAATCCTTGGGTTTAATGAAAAACTGTTTTTT.

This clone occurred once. DNA for the CDR3: TGCGCCAGCAGCCAAGATTCGACAGCCGCGGAAGGAAAACTGTTTTTT. It encodes CASSQDSTAAEGKLFF. The chain links TRBV4-1 to TRBJ1-4; a weak D match, TRBD1 (5 bases). The germline V gene has CDR1 MGHRA and CDR2 YSYEKL. This CDR3 is built from 16 residues. V lost 0 bases, J lost 10 bases, and 18 bases lay in between.

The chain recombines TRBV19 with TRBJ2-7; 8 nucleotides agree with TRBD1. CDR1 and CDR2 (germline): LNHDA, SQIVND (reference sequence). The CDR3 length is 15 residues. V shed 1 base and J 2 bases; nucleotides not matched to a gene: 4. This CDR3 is CASSIGTGFTYEQYF. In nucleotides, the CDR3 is TGTGCCAGTAGTATAGGGACAGGGTTTACCTACGAGCAGTACTTC.

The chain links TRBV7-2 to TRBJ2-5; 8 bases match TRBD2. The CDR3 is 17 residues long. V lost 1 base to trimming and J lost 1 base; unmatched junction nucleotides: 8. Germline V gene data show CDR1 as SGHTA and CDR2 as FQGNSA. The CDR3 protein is CASSLGGLAGSQETQYF. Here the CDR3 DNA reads TGTGCCAGCAGCTTAGGGGGTTTAGCGGGATCCCAAGAGACCCAGTACTTC.

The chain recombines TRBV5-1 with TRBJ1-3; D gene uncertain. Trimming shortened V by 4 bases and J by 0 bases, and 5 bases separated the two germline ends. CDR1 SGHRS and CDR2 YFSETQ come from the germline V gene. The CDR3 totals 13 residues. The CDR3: CASSPYSGNTIYF. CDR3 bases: TGCGCCAGCAGCCCGTACTCTGGAAACACCATATATTTT. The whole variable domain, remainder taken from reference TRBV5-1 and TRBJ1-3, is KAGVTQTPRYLIKTRGQQVTLSCSPISGHRSVSWYQQTPGQGLQFLFEYFSETQRNKGNFPGRFSGRQFSNSRSEMNVSTLELGDSALYLCASSPYSGNTIYFGEGSWLTVV.

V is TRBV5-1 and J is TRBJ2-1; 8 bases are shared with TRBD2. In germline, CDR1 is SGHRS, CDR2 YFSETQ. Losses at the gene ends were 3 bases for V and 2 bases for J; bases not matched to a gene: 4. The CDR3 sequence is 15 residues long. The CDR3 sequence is CASSSAGDPYNEQFF. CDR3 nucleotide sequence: TGCGCCAGCAGCTCAGCGGGAGACCCCTACAATGAGCAGTTCTTC.

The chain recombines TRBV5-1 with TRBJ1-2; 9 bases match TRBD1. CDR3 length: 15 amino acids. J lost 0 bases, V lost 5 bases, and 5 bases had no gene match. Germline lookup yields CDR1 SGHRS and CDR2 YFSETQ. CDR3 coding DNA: TGCGCCAGCAGACCCGGGACAGGGCCTAACTATGGCTACACCTTC. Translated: CASRPGTGPNYGYTF. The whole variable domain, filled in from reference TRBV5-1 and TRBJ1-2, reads KAGVTQTPRYLIKTRGQQVTLSCSPISGHRSVSWYQQTPGQGLQFLFEYFSETQRNKGNFPGRFSGRQFSNSRSEMNVSTLELGDSALYLCASRPGTGPNYGYTFGSGTRLTVV.

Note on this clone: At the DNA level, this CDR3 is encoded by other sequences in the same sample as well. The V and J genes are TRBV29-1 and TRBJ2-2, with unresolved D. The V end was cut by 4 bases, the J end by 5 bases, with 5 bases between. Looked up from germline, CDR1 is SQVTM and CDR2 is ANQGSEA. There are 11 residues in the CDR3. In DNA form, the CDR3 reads TGCAGCGTTGGGAATACCGGGGAGCTGTTTTTT. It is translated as CSVGNTGELFF.

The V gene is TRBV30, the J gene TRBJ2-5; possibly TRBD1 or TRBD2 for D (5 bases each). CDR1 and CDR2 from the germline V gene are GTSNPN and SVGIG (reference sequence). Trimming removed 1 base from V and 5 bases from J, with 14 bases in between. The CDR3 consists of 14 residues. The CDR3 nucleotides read TGTGCCTGGAGTGGGGGTGGGGGTTTGGAGACCCAGTACTTC. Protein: CAWSGGGGLETQYF.

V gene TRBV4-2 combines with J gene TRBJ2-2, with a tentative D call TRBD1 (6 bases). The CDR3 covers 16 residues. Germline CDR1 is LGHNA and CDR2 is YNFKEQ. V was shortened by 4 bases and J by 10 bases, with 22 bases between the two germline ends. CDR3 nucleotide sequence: TGTGCCAGCAGCCGAGGCCCTGGAGAACAGGGAGCGGAGCTGTTTTTT. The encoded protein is CASSRGPGEQGAELFF.

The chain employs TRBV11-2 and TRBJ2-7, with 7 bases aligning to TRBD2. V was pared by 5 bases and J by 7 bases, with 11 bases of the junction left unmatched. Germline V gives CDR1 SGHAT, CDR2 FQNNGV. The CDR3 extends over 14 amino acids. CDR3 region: CASSAAGTKQEQYF. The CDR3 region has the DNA TGTGCCAGCAGCGCGGCCGGGACTAAGCAAGAGCAGTACTTC. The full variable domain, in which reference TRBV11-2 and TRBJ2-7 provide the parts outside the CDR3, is EAGVAQSPRYKIIEKRQSVAFWCNPISGHATLYWYQQILGQGPKLLIQFQNNGVVDDSQLPKDRFSAERLKGVDSTLKIQPAKLEDSAVYLCASSAAGTKQEQYFGPGTRLTVT.

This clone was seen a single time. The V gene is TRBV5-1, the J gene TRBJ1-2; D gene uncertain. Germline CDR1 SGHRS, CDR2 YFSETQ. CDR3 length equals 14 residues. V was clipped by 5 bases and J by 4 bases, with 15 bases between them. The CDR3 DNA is TGCGCCAGCAGTCTACGGGGTTTCGGCTATGGCTACACCTTC. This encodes CASSLRGFGYGYTF.